One sample yielded the 24 T cell receptor beta chains listed below, sequenced in a study of beta chain features in type 1 diabetes. For these receptors, no antigen is known. The authors reverse transcribed all of the isolated RNA, so sequencing captured expressed TCRB transcripts. Produced via immunoSEQ multiplex PCR; TCRdb's table is partial and in-frame only. The profile shows about 700,000 clones, around 15% of them singletons. General study results and limits: Shortening that was moderate but significant affected the TCRB CDR3s of Type 1 diabetes patients in all four CD4+ subsets.

Sequencing was performed on naive CD4+ T cells from blood. The receptors originated from a man between 18 and 29 years old with type 1 diabetes.

This clone was counted only a few times. The genes are TRBV19 and TRBJ2-5; D possibly corresponds to TRBD1 (5 bases). The V gene's germline CDR1 is LNHDA and CDR2 SQIVND (reference sequence). The ends were cut back, 3 bases at V and 2 bases at J, with 7 bases in the middle. The CDR3 covers 13 residues. CDR3 in amino acids: CASSMGQQETQYF. CDR3 coding DNA: TGTGCCAGTAGTATGGGGCAGCAAGAGACCCAGTACTTC.

V is TRBV11-3 and J is TRBJ2-2, with D uncertain. This CDR3 spans 12 amino acids. V lost 0 bases and J lost 10, with 6 bases in between. Germline V gene lookup returns CDR1 SGHNT and CDR2 YENEEA. The CDR3: CASSLEGQELFF. The CDR3 DNA reads TGTGCCAGCAGCTTAGAGGGTCAGGAGCTGTTTTTT.

This chain joins TRBV7-9 and TRBJ2-7; no definite D call. The CDR3 sequence is 11 residues long. The germline gives CDR1 SEHNR, CDR2 FQNEAQ (reference sequence). V was clipped by 5 bases and J by 4 bases, with 6 bases between them. The CDR3 DNA reads TGTGCCAGCAGCCGAGAGTACGAGCAGTACTTC. Its protein is CASSREYEQYF.

This clone was counted only a few times. The chain joins TRBV5-1 to TRBJ2-5; D ambiguous. Per the germline V gene, CDR1 is SGHRS and CDR2 is YFSETQ. The CDR3 is made up of 13 amino acids. V lost 2 bases and J 1 base, leaving 6 bases between the germline ends. CDR3 in amino acids: CASSLSPQETQYF. CDR3 nucleotide sequence: TGCGCCAGCAGCTTAAGTCCCCAAGAGACCCAGTACTTC.

This chain joins TRBV7-2 and TRBJ1-3, with a weak D call TRBD1 (5 bases). Trimming left V 0 bases short and J 4 bases short, with 10 bases between. CDR3 length equals 15 residues. In germline, CDR1 is SGHTA, CDR2 FQGNSA. CDR3 residues: CASSLAAGPGNTIYF. The CDR3 DNA reads as TGTGCCAGCAGCTTAGCAGCAGGGCCCGGAAACACCATATATTTT. Complete variable domain (other parts from reference TRBV7-2 and TRBJ1-3): GAGVSQSPSNKVTEKGKDVELRCDPISGHTALYWYRQSLGQGLEFLIYFQGNSAPDKSGLPSDRFSAERTGGSVSTLTIQRTQQEDSAVYLCASSLAAGPGNTIYFGEGSWLTVV.

The table lists this clone with a few counts. The rearrangement joins TRBV27 to TRBJ1-1; weak D call: TRBD1 (5 bases). The length of the CDR3 is 12 residues. Trimming cost V 5 bases and J 7 bases, with 11 bases left between them. Looked up from germline, CDR1 is MNHEY and CDR2 is SMNVEV (reference sequence). CDR3 DNA: TGTGCCAGCAGTGAACCGGGACTTGAAGCTTTCTTT. Protein sequence: CASSEPGLEAFF.

The chain has TRBV9 and TRBJ1-5; D call uncertain. This CDR3 comprises 13 residues. Germline V gene data show CDR1 as SGDLS and CDR2 as YYNGEE. Trimming removed 1 base from V and 4 bases from J, with 6 bases in between. CDR3 coding DNA: TGTGCCAGCAGCGTAAGTGAGAATCAGCCCCAGCATTTT. Amino acids: CASSVSENQPQHF.

This chain joins TRBV10-3 and TRBJ2-4, with D possibly TRBD1 on 5 matching bases. The ends were cut back, 2 bases at V and 0 bases at J, with 8 bases in the middle. The CDR3 totals 15 residues. Looked up from germline, CDR1 is ENHRY and CDR2 is SYGVKD. CDR3 sequence reads: CAISENRLAKNIQYF. CDR3 coding DNA: TGTGCCATCAGTGAGAACAGGCTAGCCAAAAACATTCAGTACTTC.

The J gene is TRBJ2-4, the V gene TRBV9, with D tentatively TRBD1 or TRBD2 (7 bases each). CDR3 size: 17 residues. V lost 0 bases to trimming and J lost 8 bases, with 21 bases between them. Germline CDR1 and CDR2: SGDLS and YYNGEE. The CDR3 nucleotides are TGTGCCAGCAGCGTAGAAGGTGTGGGGGACAGCGGGGACATTCAGTACTTC. Protein: CASSVEGVGDSGDIQYF.

The rearrangement joins TRBV15 to TRBJ2-1; D is possibly TRBD2 (6 bases). CDR3 length: 12 amino acids. Germline V gene data show CDR1 as LNHNV and CDR2 as YYDKDF (reference sequence). Trimming removed 0 bases at V and 12 bases at J, with 9 bases between. CDR3 loop: CATSRDTSLQFF. CDR3 bases: TGTGCCACCAGCAGAGATACTAGCTTGCAGTTCTTC. The full variable domain, rest sourced from reference TRBV15 and TRBJ2-1, is DAMVIQNPRYQVTQFGKPVTLSCSQTLNHNVMYWYQQKSSQAPKLLFHYYDKDFNNEADTPDNFQSRRPNTSFCFLDIRSPGLGDTAMYLCATSRDTSLQFFGPGTRLTVL.

This clone was seen more than once but under ten times. The chain couples TRBV9 to TRBJ2-3; TRBD1 is a possible D gene (5 bases). Germline values: CDR1 SGDLS, CDR2 YYNGEE. V lost 2 bases to trimming and J lost 4 bases, with 17 bases between them. This CDR3 has 16 amino acids. CDR3 protein: CASSVGLTGGADTQYF. The CDR3 coding sequence is TGTGCCAGCAGCGTTGGGTTAACAGGTGGGGCAGATACGCAGTATTTT.

The chain recombines TRBV7-2 with TRBJ2-7; perhaps TRBD1 as D (5 bases). The CDR3 contains 13 residues. V dropped 4 bases and J dropped 6 bases, with 13 bases sitting between them. Looked up from germline, CDR1 is SGHTA and CDR2 is FQGNSA. This CDR3 is CASSSTALGEQYF. In DNA form, the CDR3 reads TGTGCCAGCAGCTCGACAGCGCTGGGCGAGCAGTACTTC.

This sequence joins TRBV7-9 and TRBJ2-7; no reliable D call. V was pared by 6 bases and J by 3 bases, with 9 bases between. The germline V gene encodes CDR1 SEHNR and CDR2 FQNEAQ (reference sequence). This CDR3 comprises 12 residues. CDR3 DNA sequence: TGTGCCAGCAGTAAATATAACTACGAGCAGTACTTC. Translating it yields CASSKYNYEQYF.

The chain uses TRBV5-6 and TRBJ2-5, with 9 bases lining up with TRBD1. The CDR3 runs 14 residues. V lost 3 bases and J lost 4; bases outside the gene matches: 4. Germline CDR1 is SGHDT and CDR2 is YYEEEE. DNA for the CDR3: TGTGCCAGCAGCTCTTCACAGGGGGCAGAGACCCAGTACTTC. It translates to CASSSSQGAETQYF.

J is TRBJ1-1 and V is TRBV7-9, with D hard to call. Trimming took 0 bases from V and 1 from J, leaving 9 bases between them. Per germline, CDR1 SEHNR and CDR2 FQNEAQ (reference sequence). The CDR3 is 15 residues long. The CDR3 loop is CASSLAHKGNTEAFF. The CDR3 DNA reads as TGTGCCAGCAGCTTAGCGCACAAGGGGAACACTGAAGCTTTCTTT.

The chain recombines TRBV7-2 with TRBJ1-6; possible D gene TRBD1, 5 bases. Trimming took 1 base from V and 7 from J, leaving 5 bases between them. The germline CDR1 and CDR2 sequences are SGHTA and FQGNSA. The CDR3 totals 13 residues. The CDR3 DNA follows: TGTGCCAGCAGCTTAGGACAGAATTCACCCCTCCACTTT. Translation gives CASSLGQNSPLHF.

This clone has only a few counts. The rearrangement joins TRBV27 to TRBJ2-7; TRBD1 aligns across 10 bases. The CDR3 length is 15 residues. Germline V lookup: CDR1 MNHEY, CDR2 SMNVEV (reference sequence). J was trimmed by 2 bases and V by 5 bases; bases with no gene match: 6. CDR3: CASSQETGGPYEQYF. The CDR3 DNA reads as TGTGCCAGCAGTCAAGAGACAGGGGGCCCCTACGAGCAGTACTTC.

In this sample, this clone turned up a few times. This sample includes further DNA sequences coding for the same CDR3. The rearrangement joins TRBV5-1 to TRBJ2-1; possible D gene TRBD2, 5 bases. Trimming shortened V by 1 base and J by 0 bases, and 8 bases separated the two germline ends. Germline CDR1 and CDR2: SGHRS and YFSETQ. The CDR3 totals 15 residues. CDR3 nucleotide sequence: TGCGCCAGCAGCTTGACTAGTTCCTCCTACAATGAGCAGTTCTTC. This codes for CASSLTSSSYNEQFF.

This clone came up once. The J gene is TRBJ1-1, the V gene TRBV19; D gene uncertain. The CDR3 loop spans 14 amino acids. Trimming shortened V by 5 bases and J by 1 base, and 11 bases separated the two germline ends. The V gene's germline CDR1 is LNHDA and CDR2 SQIVND (reference sequence). This CDR3 is CASSLLWQNTEAFF. The CDR3 DNA is TGTGCCAGTAGTCTGCTGTGGCAGAACACTGAAGCTTTCTTT.

This clone appeared a few times. The sample holds other DNA sequences that translate to the same CDR3. The rearrangement links TRBV18 to TRBJ2-3; the match to TRBD2 covers 10 bases. CDR3 length: 14 amino acids. Germline V gene sequence: CDR1 KGHSH, CDR2 LQKENI. Unmatched junction bases numbered 6, after V lost 6 bases and J lost 6 bases. CDR3 in DNA: TGTGCCAGCTCGCCGGGACTAGCGACGGATACGCAGTATTTT. This translates into CASSPGLATDTQYF.

This rearrangement joins TRBV27 to TRBJ1-1; TRBD1 agrees at 8 bases. Germline V gene lookup returns CDR1 MNHEY and CDR2 SMNVEV (reference sequence). The CDR3 sequence is 14 residues long. J lost 4 bases, V lost 3 bases, and 4 bases had no gene match. The CDR3 DNA sequence: TGTGCCAGCAGTTTTCATGACAGGGGCACTGAAGCTTTCTTT. It specifies CASSFHDRGTEAFF.

This clone was found a few times. V is TRBV19 and J is TRBJ2-5; TRBD1 matches at 8 bases. From germline, CDR1 is LNHDA and CDR2 SQIVND (reference sequence). The CDR3 is made up of 13 amino acids. With 7 bases clipped from V and 4 bases from J, the junction kept 5 bases outside the gene matches. The CDR3 here is CASKDRAIETQYF. Here the CDR3 DNA reads TGTGCCAGTAAGGACAGGGCGATAGAGACCCAGTACTTC.

The rearrangement joins TRBV10-3 to TRBJ2-5; D unclear. Trimming removed 0 bases at V and 1 base at J, with 12 bases between. The CDR3 sequence is 16 residues long. From germline, CDR1 is ENHRY and CDR2 SYGVKD. CDR3 loop: CAISESLGTSQETQYF. DNA for the CDR3: TGTGCCATCAGTGAGTCTTTAGGTACTTCCCAAGAGACCCAGTACTTC.

This clone was observed a few times. The rearrangement links TRBV6-1 to TRBJ1-2, with a possible D match to TRBD1 (6 bases). The CDR3 covers 15 residues. Trimming took off 4 bases at V and 4 bases at J, with 16 bases between the two ends. Looked up from germline, CDR1 is MNHNS and CDR2 is SASEGT. The CDR3 region is CASSVSGGHRYGYTF. CDR3 coding DNA: TGTGCCAGCAGTGTCAGCGGGGGCCATCGCTATGGCTACACCTTC.